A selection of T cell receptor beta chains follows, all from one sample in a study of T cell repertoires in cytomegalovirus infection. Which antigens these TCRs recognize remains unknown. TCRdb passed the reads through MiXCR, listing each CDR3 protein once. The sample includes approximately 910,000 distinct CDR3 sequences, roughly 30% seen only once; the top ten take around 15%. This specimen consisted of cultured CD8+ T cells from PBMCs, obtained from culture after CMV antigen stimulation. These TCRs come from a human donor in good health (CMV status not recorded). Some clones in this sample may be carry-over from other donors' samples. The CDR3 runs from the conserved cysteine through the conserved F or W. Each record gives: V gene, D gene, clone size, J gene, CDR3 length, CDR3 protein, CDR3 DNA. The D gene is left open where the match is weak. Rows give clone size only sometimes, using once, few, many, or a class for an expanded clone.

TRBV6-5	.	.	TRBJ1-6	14	CASSYSGLNSPLHF	TGTGCCAGCAGTTACTCGGGCCTTAATTCACCCCTCCACTTT
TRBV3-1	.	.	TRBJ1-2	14	CASGSGQGFYGYTF	TGTGCCAGCGGCTCAGGACAAGGGTTTTATGGCTACACCTTC
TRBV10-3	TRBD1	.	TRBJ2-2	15	CAISGDRGSSGELFF	TGTGCCATCAGTGGGGACAGGGGGAGCTCCGGGGAGCTGTTTTTT
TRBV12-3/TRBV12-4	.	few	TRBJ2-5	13	CASTKTDQETQYF	TGTGCCAGCACCAAGACCGACCAAGAGACCCAGTACTTC
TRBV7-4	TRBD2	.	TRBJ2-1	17	CASSSRLSGGGRPEQFF	TGTGCCAGCAGCTCCCGTCTGTCGGGCGGGGGTCGCCCCGAGCAGTTCTTC
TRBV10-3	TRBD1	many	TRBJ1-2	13	CAISPGTANGYTF	TGTGCCATCAGTCCCGGGACAGCAAATGGCTACACCTTC
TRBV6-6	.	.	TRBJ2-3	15	CASSYATPEADTQYF	TGTGCCAGCAGTTACGCGACCCCGGAGGCAGATACGCAGTATTTT
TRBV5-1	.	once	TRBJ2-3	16	CASSLEQGRKLNTQYF	TGCGCCAGCAGCTTGGAGCAGGGAAGAAAGTTGAATACGCAGTATTTT
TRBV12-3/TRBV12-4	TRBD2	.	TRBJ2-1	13	CATRLAGSNEQFF	TGTGCCACCAGACTAGCGGGGAGCAATGAGCAGTTCTTC
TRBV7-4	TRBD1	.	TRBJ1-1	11	CANSQGDEAFF	TGTGCCAACAGCCAGGGGGACGAAGCTTTCTTT